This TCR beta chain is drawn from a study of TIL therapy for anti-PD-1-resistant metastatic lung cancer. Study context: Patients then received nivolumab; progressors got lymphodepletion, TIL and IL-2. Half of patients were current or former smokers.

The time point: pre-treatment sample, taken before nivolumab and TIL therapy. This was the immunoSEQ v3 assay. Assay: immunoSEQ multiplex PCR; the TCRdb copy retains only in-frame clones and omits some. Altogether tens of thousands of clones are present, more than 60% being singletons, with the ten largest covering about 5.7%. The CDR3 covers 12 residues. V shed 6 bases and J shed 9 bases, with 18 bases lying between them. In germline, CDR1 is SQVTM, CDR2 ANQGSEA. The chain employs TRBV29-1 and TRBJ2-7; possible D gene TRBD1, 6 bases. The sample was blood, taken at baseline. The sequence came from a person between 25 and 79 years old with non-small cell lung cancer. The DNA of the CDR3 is TGCAGCGTCCTTGGACAGTTTTTAGTGCAGTACTTC. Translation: CSVLGQFLVQYF.